The TCR beta chain under discussion was sequenced for a study of blood T cell repertoires in COVID-19. Study as a whole: From the United States, Italy and Spain came samples of acute and convalescent COVID-19.

The table lists this clone with a few counts. This CDR3 is built from 14 residues. Germline loops: CDR1 SNHLY, CDR2 FYNNEI. V was cut by 8 bases and J by 0 bases, with 11 bases left in between. The assay was immunoSEQ multiplex PCR, and TCRdb's table has in-frame clones only and misses some. The table shows about 240,000 clones, with about 79% occurring only once. Sequencing was carried out using peripheral blood. The sequence was obtained from a woman of 80 years or more with acute or convalescent COVID-19. The chain uses TRBV2 and TRBJ1-5; no definite D call. CDR3 protein: CASAGLYSNQPQHF. The CDR3 nucleotides read TGTGCCAGCGCAGGACTTTATAGCAATCAGCCCCAGCATTTT.